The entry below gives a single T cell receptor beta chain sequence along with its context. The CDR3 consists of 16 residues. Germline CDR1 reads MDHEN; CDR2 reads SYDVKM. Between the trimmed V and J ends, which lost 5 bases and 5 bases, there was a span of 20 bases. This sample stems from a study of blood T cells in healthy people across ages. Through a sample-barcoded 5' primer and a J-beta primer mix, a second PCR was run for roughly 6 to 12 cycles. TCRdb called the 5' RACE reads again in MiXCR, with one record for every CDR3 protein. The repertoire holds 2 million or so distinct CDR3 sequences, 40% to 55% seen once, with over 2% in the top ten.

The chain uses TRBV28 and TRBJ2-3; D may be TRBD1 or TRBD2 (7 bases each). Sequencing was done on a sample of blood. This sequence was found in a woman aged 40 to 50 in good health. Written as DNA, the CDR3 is TGTGCCAGCAGTCCCTTACAGGGGACTAAGGAAGATACGCAGTATTTT. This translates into CASSPLQGTKEDTQYF.